The count of the clone carrying this T cell receptor beta chain is one. Its antigen is undetermined. This specimen comes from a study of cytomegalovirus exposure and HLA in healthy donors. Overall study results and limits: A later analysis showed HLA-associated TCR beta chains outstripping equally common others in clonal expansion. Sequencing artifact likely explains a cluster of highly shared sequence variants. Data from an earlier analysis indicated that most TCR beta V segments were productive either about 87% or about 30% of the time.

V was pared by 0 bases and J by 4 bases, with 10 bases of the junction left unmatched. This CDR3 has 17 amino acids. Germline assignment: CDR1 SGDLS and CDR2 YYNGEE. PCR employed 60 Vbeta and 13 Jbeta primers. Using immunoSEQ multiplex PCR, the repertoire was profiled, and TCRdb retains in-frame clones only, with some absent. The top ten hold 9% to 10% of the sample, which has about 160,000 clones, around four fifths seen once. The sequencing sample was made of PBMCs. The TCR sequence derives from a young man in good health and CMV-seropositive. The rearrangement joins TRBV9 to TRBJ2-1; 7 nucleotides line up with TRBD2. CDR3 in DNA: TGTGCCAGCAGCGTAGCCCCAGTGGGGGGGTCTTACAATGAGCAGTTCTTC. Encoded protein: CASSVAPVGGSYNEQFF.